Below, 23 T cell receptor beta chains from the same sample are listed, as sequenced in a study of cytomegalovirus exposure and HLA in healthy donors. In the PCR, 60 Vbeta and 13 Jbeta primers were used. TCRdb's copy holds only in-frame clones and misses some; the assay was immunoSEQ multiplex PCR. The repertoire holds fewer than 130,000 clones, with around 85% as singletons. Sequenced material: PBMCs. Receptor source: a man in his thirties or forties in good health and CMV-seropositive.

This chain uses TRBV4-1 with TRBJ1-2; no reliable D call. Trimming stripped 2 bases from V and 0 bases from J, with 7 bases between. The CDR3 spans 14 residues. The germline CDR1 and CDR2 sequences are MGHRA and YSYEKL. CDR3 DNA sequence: TGCGCCAGCAGCCAACCCCAGGCTAACTATGGCTACACCTTC. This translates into CASSQPQANYGYTF.

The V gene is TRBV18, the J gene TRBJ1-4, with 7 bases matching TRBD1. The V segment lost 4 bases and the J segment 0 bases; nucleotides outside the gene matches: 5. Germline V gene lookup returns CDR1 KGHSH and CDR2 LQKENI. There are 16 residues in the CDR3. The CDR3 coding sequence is TGTGCCAGCTCACTCCGGGACAGTGCAACTAATGAAAAACTGTTTTTT. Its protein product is CASSLRDSATNEKLFF.

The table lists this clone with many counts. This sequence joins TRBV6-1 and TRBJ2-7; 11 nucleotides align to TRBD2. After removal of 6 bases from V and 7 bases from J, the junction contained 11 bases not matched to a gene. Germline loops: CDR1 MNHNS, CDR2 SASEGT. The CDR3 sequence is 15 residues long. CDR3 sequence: CASSRNSGGALEQYF. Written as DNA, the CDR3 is TGTGCCAGCAGCAGAAATAGCGGGGGGGCCCTTGAGCAGTACTTC.

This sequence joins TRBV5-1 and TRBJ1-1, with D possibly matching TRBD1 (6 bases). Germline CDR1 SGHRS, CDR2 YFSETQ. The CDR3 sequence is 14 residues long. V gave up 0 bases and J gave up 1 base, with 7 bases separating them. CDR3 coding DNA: TGCGCCAGCAGCTTGGAACAGGGGAACACTGAAGCTTTCTTT. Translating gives CASSLEQGNTEAFF. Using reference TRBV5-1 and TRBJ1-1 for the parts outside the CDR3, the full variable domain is KAGVTQTPRYLIKTRGQQVTLSCSPISGHRSVSWYQQTPGQGLQFLFEYFSETQRNKGNFPGRFSGRQFSNSRSEMNVSTLELGDSALYLCASSLEQGNTEAFFGQGTRLTVV.

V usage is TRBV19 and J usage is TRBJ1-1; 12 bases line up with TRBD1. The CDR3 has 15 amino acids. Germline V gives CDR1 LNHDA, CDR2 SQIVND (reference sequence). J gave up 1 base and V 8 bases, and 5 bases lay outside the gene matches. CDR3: CASGTGGIGNTEAFF. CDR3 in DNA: TGTGCCAGTGGGACAGGGGGCATCGGGAACACTGAAGCTTTCTTT. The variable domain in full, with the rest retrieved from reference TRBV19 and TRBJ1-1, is DGGITQSPKYLFRKEGQNVTLSCEQNLNHDAMYWYRQDPGQGLRLIYYSQIVNDFQKGDIAEGYSVSREKKESFPLTVTSAQKNPTAFYLCASGTGGIGNTEAFFGQGTRLTVV.

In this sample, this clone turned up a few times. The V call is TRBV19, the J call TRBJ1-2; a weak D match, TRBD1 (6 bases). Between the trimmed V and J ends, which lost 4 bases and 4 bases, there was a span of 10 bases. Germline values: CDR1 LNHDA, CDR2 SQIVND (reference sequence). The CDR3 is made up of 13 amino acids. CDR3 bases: TGTGCCAGTAGTAGGGACACCCTCTATGGCTACACCTTC. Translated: CASSRDTLYGYTF.

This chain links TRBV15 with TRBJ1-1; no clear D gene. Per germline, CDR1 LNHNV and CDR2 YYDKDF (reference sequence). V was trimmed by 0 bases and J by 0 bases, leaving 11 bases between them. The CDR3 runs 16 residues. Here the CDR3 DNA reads TGTGCCACCAGCAGAGATCTGGGAGGGATGAACACTGAAGCTTTCTTT. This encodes CATSRDLGGMNTEAFF.

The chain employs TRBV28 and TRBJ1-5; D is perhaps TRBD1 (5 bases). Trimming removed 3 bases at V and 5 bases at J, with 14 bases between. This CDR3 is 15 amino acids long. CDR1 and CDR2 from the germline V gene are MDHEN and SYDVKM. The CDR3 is CASSFRGLGHQPQHF. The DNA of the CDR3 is TGTGCCAGCAGTTTTCGGGGGTTGGGTCATCAGCCCCAGCATTTT. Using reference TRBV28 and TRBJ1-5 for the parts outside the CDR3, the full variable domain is DVKVTQSSRYLVKRTGEKVFLECVQDMDHENMFWYRQDPGLGLRLIYFSYDVKMKEKGDIPEGYSVSREKKERFSLILESASTNQTSMYLCASSFRGLGHQPQHFGDGTRLSIL.

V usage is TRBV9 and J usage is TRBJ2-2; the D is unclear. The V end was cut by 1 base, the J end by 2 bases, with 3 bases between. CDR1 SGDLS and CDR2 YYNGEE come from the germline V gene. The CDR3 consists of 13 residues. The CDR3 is CASSVHNTGELFF. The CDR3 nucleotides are TGTGCCAGCAGCGTACATAACACCGGGGAGCTGTTTTTT.

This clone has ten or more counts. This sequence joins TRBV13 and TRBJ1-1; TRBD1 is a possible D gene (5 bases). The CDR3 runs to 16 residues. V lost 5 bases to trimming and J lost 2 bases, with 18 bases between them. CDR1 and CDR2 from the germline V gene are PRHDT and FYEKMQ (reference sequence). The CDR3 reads CASSAQGRRANTEAFF. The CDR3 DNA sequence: TGTGCCAGCAGCGCTCAGGGAAGGAGGGCAAACACTGAAGCTTTCTTT.

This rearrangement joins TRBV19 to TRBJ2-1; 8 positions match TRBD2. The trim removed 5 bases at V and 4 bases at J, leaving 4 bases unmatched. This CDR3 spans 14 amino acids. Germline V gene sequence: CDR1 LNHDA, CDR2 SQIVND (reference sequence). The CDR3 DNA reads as TGTGCCAGTAGTCCCAGCGGGGGTTACAATGAGCAGTTCTTC. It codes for CASSPSGGYNEQFF.

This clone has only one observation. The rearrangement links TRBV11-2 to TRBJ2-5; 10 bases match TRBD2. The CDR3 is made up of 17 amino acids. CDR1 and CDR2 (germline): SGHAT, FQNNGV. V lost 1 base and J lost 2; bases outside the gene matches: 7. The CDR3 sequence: CASSLGSSGGVQETQYF. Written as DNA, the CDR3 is TGTGCCAGCAGCTTAGGGTCTAGCGGGGGAGTACAAGAGACCCAGTACTTC.

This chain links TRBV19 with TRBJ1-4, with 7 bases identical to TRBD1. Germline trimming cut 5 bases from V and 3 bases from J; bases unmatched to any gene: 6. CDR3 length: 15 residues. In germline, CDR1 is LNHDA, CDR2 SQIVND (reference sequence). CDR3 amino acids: CASSVYGTANEKLFF. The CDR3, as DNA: TGTGCCAGTAGTGTCTACGGGACAGCTAATGAAAAACTGTTTTTT.

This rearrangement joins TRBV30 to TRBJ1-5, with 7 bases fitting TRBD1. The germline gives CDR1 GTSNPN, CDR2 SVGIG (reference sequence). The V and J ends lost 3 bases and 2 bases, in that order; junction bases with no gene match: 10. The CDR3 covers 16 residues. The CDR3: CAWRPQGKGGNQPQHF. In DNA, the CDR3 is TGTGCCTGGAGACCACAGGGGAAGGGCGGCAATCAGCCCCAGCATTTT.

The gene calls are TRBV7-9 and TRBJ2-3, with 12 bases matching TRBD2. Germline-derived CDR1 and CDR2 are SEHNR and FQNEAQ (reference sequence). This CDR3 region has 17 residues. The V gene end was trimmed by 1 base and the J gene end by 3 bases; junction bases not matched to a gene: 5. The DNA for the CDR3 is TGTGCCAGCAGCTTAGATCTAGCGGGGGGGCTAACAGATACGCAGTATTTT. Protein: CASSLDLAGGLTDTQYF. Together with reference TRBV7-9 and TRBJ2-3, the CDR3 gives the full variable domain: DTGVSQNPRHKITKRGQNVTFRCDPISEHNRLYWYRQTLGQGPEFLTYFQNEAQLEKSRLLSDRFSAERPKGSFSTLEIQRTEQGDSAMYLCASSLDLAGGLTDTQYFGPGTRLTVL.

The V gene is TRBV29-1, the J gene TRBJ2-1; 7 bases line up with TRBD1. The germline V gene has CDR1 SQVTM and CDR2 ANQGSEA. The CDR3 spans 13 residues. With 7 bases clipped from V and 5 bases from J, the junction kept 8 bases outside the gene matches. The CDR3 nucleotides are TGCAGCGCCCGGACAGGTTTCAACAATGAGCAGTTCTTC. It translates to CSARTGFNNEQFF.

The CDR3 DNA follows: TGTGCCAGCGGGACTTACAGGGGAACTAATGAAAAACTGTTTTTT. Protein product: CASGTYRGTNEKLFF. This chain joins TRBV21-1 and TRBJ1-4; the tabulated D call, TRBD1, remains unverified against the DNA. TRBV21-1 is recorded as a pseudogene. The CDR3 length is 15 residues.

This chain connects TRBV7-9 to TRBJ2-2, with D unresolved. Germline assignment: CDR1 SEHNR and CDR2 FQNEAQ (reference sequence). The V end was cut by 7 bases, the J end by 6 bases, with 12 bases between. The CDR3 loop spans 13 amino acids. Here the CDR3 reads CASTLGLAGELFF. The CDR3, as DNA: TGTGCCAGCACCCTAGGTTTAGCCGGGGAGCTGTTTTTT. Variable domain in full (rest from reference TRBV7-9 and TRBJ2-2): DTGVSQNPRHKITKRGQNVTFRCDPISEHNRLYWYRQTLGQGPEFLTYFQNEAQLEKSRLLSDRFSAERPKGSFSTLEIQRTEQGDSAMYLCASTLGLAGELFFGEGSRLTVL.

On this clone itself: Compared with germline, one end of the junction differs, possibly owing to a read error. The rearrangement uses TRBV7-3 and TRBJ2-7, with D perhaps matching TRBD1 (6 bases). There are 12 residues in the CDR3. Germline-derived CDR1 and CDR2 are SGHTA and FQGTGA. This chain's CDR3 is CASTRGSYEQYF. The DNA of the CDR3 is TGTGCTAGCACGAGGGGGTCCTACGAGCAGTACTTC.

The CDR3 sequence is CASTLGGLVSSLYNEQFF. The CDR3, as DNA: TGTGCCAGCACCCTTGGGGGACTAGTATCTTCCCTATACAATGAGCAGTTCTTC. This sequence joins TRBV5-8 and TRBJ2-1, with 8 positions matching TRBD2. Germline V CDR1 and CDR2: SGHTS, YDEGEE. This CDR3 is 18 amino acids long. V dropped 6 bases and J dropped 4; count of bases not matched to a gene: 18.

The DNA of the CDR3 is TGCGCCAGCAGCTCCGGGACTGAAGGAACCGGGGAGCTGTTTTTT. Its translation: CASSSGTEGTGELFF. The chain recombines TRBV5-1 with TRBJ2-2; weak D call: TRBD2 (6 bases). Trimming removed 3 bases at V and 5 bases at J, with 14 bases between. CDR1 is SGHRS and CDR2 is YFSETQ in the germline V gene. This CDR3 contains 15 residues. The variable domain in full, with the rest retrieved from reference TRBV5-1 and TRBJ2-2, is KAGVTQTPRYLIKTRGQQVTLSCSPISGHRSVSWYQQTPGQGLQFLFEYFSETQRNKGNFPGRFSGRQFSNSRSEMNVSTLELGDSALYLCASSSGTEGTGELFFGEGSRLTVL.

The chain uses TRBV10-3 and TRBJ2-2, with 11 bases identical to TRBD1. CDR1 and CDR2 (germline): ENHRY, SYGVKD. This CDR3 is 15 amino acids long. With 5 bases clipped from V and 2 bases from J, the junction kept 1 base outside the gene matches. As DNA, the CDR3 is TGTGCCATCAGTCGGACAGGGGGCAACACCGGGGAGCTGTTTTTT. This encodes CAISRTGGNTGELFF.

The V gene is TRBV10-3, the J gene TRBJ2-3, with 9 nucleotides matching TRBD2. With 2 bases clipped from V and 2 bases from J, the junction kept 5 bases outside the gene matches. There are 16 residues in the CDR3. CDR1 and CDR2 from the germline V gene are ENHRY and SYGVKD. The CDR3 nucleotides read TGTGCCATCAGTGAGGTCCTAGCGGGGATCACAGATACGCAGTATTTT. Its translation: CAISEVLAGITDTQYF.